These 17 T cell receptor beta chains came from one sample sequenced in a study of blood T cell repertoires in COVID-19. The assay was immunoSEQ multiplex PCR, and TCRdb's table has in-frame clones only and misses some. The repertoire has approximately 480,000 clones, about nine tenths of them found once; the top ten carry around 0.64%. Sequenced material: PBMCs or T cells enriched from blood (not recorded which). These receptors came from a woman between 18 and 30 years old who had recovered from COVID-19.

The rearrangement links TRBV7-8 to TRBJ2-1, with D possibly TRBD1 on 5 matching bases. Germline CDR1 is SGHVS and CDR2 is FQNEAQ. Between the trimmed V and J ends, which lost 4 bases and 13 bases, there was a span of 11 bases. This CDR3 spans 11 amino acids. This CDR3 is CASSSQAHQFF. The CDR3 nucleotides read TGTGCCAGCAGCTCACAGGCCCATCAGTTCTTC.

The J gene is TRBJ2-5, the V gene TRBV7-8; 7 bases are a match to TRBD1. CDR1 SGHVS and CDR2 FQNEAQ come from the germline V gene. Trimming removed 5 bases from V and 2 bases from J; junction bases left unmatched: 8. CDR3 length equals 15 residues. As DNA, the CDR3 is TGTGCCAGCAGCCGACGACAGGGCCCGCAAGAGACCCAGTACTTC. It is translated as CASSRRQGPQETQYF.

This rearrangement joins TRBV6-4 to TRBJ2-3, with 7 bases lining up with TRBD1. J gave up 1 base and V 3 bases, and 4 bases lay outside the gene matches. CDR1 and CDR2 from the germline V gene are MRHNA and SNTAGT. The CDR3 runs to 15 residues. DNA for the CDR3: TGTGCCAGCAGTGAACCCGGGACAGGCACAGATACGCAGTATTTT. This codes for CASSEPGTGTDTQYF.

The rearrangement joins TRBV5-1 to TRBJ2-5, with TRBD1 matching 7 bases. CDR3 length equals 14 residues. Germline assignment: CDR1 SGHRS and CDR2 YFSETQ. The ends lost 5 bases at V and 4 bases at J; junction bases unmatched: 8. CDR3 nucleotide sequence: TGCGCCAGCAGAGGGACAGTTGCCTCAGAGACCCAGTACTTC. Residues: CASRGTVASETQYF.

The chain links TRBV9 to TRBJ2-7; 9 bases match TRBD2. Germline assignment: CDR1 SGDLS and CDR2 YYNGEE. This CDR3 comprises 15 residues. V was pared by 1 base and J by 7 bases, with 9 bases of the junction left unmatched. The CDR3 coding sequence is TGTGCCAGCAGCGTACTTGGCGGGGGGGCTGGAGAGCAGTACTTC. It yields the protein CASSVLGGGAGEQYF.

V is TRBV5-5 and J is TRBJ1-2; D is ambiguous. The germline V gene has CDR1 SGHKS and CDR2 YYEKEE (reference sequence). CDR3 length: 13 amino acids. The V end lost 3 bases, the J end lost 1 base, and 7 bases lay between the germline ends. As DNA, the CDR3 is TGTGCCAGCAGCTGGAGAGATAACTATGGCTACACCTTC. Amino acid sequence: CASSWRDNYGYTF.

V usage is TRBV19 and J usage is TRBJ2-7; maybe TRBD2 (6 bases). Germline assignment: CDR1 LNHDA and CDR2 SQIVND (reference sequence). The CDR3 spans 16 residues. Trimming stripped 2 bases from V and 1 base from J, with 15 bases between. The CDR3 here is CASSIRPGGGSYEQYF. The CDR3 DNA reads as TGTGCCAGTAGTATACGTCCGGGCGGAGGGTCCTACGAGCAGTACTTC.

Here the CDR3 DNA reads TGTGCCAGCAGCTTGGGGGCTCAGGGTGGAAACACCATATATTTT. This sequence encodes CASSLGAQGGNTIYF. This sequence joins TRBV7-9 and TRBJ1-3; TRBD1 is a possible D gene (6 bases). V was pared by 3 bases and J by 3 bases, with 12 bases between. This CDR3 spans 15 amino acids. In germline, CDR1 is SEHNR, CDR2 FQNEAQ (reference sequence).

This clone has just a few counts. V usage is TRBV25-1 and J usage is TRBJ1-1; 8 nucleotides align to TRBD1. With 3 bases clipped from V and 7 bases from J, the junction kept 10 bases outside the gene matches. The CDR3 covers 15 residues. From germline, CDR1 is MGHDK and CDR2 SYGVNS. CDR3 nucleotides: TGTGCCAGCAGTGACGCCCGGACAGGGAATTTTGAAGCTTTCTTT. Protein product: CASSDARTGNFEAFF. Full variable domain (outside the CDR3, taken from reference TRBV25-1 and TRBJ1-1): EADIYQTPRYLVIGTGKKITLECSQTMGHDKMYWYQQDPGMELHLIHYSYGVNSTEKGDLSSESTVSRIRTEHFPLTLESARPSHTSQYLCASSDARTGNFEAFFGQGTRLTVV.

The count of this clone is one. This chain joins TRBV28 and TRBJ1-1, with 7 positions matching TRBD1. CDR3 length equals 12 residues. CDR1 and CDR2 from the germline V gene are MDHEN and SYDVKM. J gave up 12 bases and V 4 bases, and 8 bases lay outside the gene matches. The CDR3 sequence is CASSSDRESTFF. The DNA of the CDR3 is TGTGCCAGCAGTTCCGACAGGGAATCTACTTTCTTT.

The rearrangement joins TRBV28 to TRBJ1-2; D is perhaps TRBD1 (6 bases). Trimming removed 5 bases from V and 5 bases from J, with 12 bases in between. In germline, CDR1 is MDHEN, CDR2 SYDVKM. The CDR3 runs 13 residues. The CDR3 coding sequence is TGTGCCAGCAGTAAGATGACAGGTTATGGCTACACCTTC. Protein sequence: CASSKMTGYGYTF.

V usage is TRBV6-1 and J usage is TRBJ1-2; D possibly corresponds to TRBD1 (5 bases). The V and J ends lost 2 bases and 8 bases respectively, with 18 bases between them. Per the germline V gene, CDR1 is MNHNS and CDR2 is SASEGT. The CDR3 has 15 residues. Here the CDR3 DNA reads TGTGCCAGCAGTGAACTAGGGGCCTTGACGAAAGGCTACACCTTC. Translation gives CASSELGALTKGYTF.

V and J are TRBV3-1 (or the pseudogene TRBV3-2) and TRBJ2-7; 14 bases are a match to TRBD2. The V gene end was trimmed by 2 bases and the J gene end by 7 bases; junction bases not matched to a gene: 13. Germline values: CDR1 LGHDT, CDR2 YNNKEL (reference sequence). This CDR3 is built from 18 residues. The CDR3 loop reads CASSQRGTSGGNLREQYF. Written as DNA, the CDR3 is TGTGCCAGCAGCCAACGCGGGACTAGCGGGGGTAACCTACGAGAGCAGTACTTC.

The CDR3 loop reads CASSFEQNQPQHF. In nucleotides, the CDR3 is TGTGCCAGCAGTTTTGAACAGAATCAGCCCCAGCATTTT. The chain couples TRBV12-3 or TRBV12-4 to TRBJ1-5, with D hard to call. This CDR3 spans 13 amino acids. The V end lost 3 bases, the J end lost 4 bases, and 7 bases lay between the germline ends.

The chain couples TRBV4-1 to TRBJ2-7; 7 nucleotides align to TRBD2. The CDR3 consists of 15 residues. Unmatched junction bases numbered 7, after V lost 4 bases and J lost 1 base. Per germline, CDR1 MGHRA and CDR2 YSYEKL. The CDR3 loop is CASSPSGEGSYEQYF. In nucleotides, the CDR3 is TGCGCCAGCAGCCCGAGCGGGGAGGGGTCCTACGAGCAGTACTTC.

The chain uses TRBV12-5 and TRBJ2-3; TRBD1 matches at 8 bases. Germline V gene data show CDR1 as LGHNT and CDR2 as FRNRAP. This CDR3 region has 16 residues. V gave up 0 bases and J gave up 6 bases; unmatched junction bases: 8. CDR3 DNA: TGTGCTAGTGGTTTGGTAGTAGGACAGGGTGGGGATACGCAGTATTTT. It translates to CASGLVVGQGGDTQYF.

This clone appeared a single time. J is TRBJ2-7 and V is TRBV14, with D possibly being TRBD1 (5 bases). The length of the CDR3 is 15 residues. V lost 1 base to trimming and J lost 1 base, with 11 bases between them. From germline, CDR1 is SGHDN and CDR2 FVKESK. Written as DNA, the CDR3 is TGTGCCAGCAGCCAAGGGTTATGGACATCCTACGAGCAGTACTTC. Its translation is CASSQGLWTSYEQYF.